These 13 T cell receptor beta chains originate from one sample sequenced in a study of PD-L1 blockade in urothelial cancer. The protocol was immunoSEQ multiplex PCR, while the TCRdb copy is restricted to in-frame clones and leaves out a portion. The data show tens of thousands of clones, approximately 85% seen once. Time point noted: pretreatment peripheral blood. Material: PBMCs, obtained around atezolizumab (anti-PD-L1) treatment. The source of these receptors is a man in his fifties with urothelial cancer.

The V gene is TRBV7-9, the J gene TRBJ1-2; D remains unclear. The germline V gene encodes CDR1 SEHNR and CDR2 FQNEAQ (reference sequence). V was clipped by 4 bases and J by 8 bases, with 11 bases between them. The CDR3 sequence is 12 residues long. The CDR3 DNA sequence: TGTGCCAGCAGCTACCAAGGGAGCGGCTACACCTTC. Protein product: CASSYQGSGYTF.

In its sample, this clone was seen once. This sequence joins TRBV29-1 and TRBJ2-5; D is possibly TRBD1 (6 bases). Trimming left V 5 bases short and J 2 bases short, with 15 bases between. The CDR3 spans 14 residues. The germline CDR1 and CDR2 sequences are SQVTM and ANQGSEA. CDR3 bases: TGCAGCGTTTTCGATCTACAGGGTCAAGAGACCCAGTACTTC. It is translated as CSVFDLQGQETQYF.

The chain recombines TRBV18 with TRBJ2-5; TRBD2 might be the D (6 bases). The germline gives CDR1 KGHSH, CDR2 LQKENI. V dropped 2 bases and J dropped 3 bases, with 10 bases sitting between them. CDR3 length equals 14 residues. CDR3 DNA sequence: TGTGCCAGCTCACCAAGTATAGCGGAAGAGACCCAGTACTTC. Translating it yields CASSPSIAEETQYF.

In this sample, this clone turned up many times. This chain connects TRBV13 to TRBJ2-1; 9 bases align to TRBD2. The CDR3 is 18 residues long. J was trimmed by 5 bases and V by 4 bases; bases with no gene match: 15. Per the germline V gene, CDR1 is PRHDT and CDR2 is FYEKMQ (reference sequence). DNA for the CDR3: TGTGCCAGCAGCTCACGAGAGGCGGGAGGGCCGACCAACAATGAGCAGTTCTTC. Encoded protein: CASSSREAGGPTNNEQFF.

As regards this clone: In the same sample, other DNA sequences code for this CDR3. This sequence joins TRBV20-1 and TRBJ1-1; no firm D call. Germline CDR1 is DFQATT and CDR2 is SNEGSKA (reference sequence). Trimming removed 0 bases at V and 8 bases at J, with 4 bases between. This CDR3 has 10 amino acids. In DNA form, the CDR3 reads TGCAGTGCTAGAGACAGAGAAGCTTTCTTT. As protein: CSARDREAFF.

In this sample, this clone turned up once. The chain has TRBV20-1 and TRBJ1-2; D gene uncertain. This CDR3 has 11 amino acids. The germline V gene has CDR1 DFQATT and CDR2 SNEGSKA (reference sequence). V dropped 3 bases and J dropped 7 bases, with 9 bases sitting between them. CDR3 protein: CSARTVGGYTF. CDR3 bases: TGCAGTGCTAGGACTGTGGGTGGCTACACCTTC.

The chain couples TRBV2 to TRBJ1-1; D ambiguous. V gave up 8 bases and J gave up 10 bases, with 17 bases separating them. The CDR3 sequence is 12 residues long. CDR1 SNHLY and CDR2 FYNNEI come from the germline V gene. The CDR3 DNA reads TGTGCCAGCGCCTATATGAGGGCGGGAGCTTTCTTT. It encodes CASAYMRAGAFF.

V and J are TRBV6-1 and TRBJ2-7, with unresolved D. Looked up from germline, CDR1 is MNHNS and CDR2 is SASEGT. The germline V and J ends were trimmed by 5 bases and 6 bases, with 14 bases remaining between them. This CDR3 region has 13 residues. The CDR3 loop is CASSPGLGREQYV. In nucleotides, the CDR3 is TGTGCCAGCAGTCCAGGTTTGGGCCGCGAGCAGTACGTC.

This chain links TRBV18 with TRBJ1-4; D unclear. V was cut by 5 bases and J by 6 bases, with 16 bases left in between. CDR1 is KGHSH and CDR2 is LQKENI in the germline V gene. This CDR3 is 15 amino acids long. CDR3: CASSEDSRLYEKLFF. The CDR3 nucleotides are TGTGCCAGCTCAGAGGACTCCCGGTTGTATGAAAAACTGTTTTTT.

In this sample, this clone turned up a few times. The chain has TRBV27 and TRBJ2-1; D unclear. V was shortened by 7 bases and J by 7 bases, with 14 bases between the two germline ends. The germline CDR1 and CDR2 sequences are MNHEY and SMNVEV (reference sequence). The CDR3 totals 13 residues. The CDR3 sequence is CASKERLLNEQFF. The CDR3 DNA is TGTGCCAGCAAGGAGCGCCTACTGAATGAGCAGTTCTTC.

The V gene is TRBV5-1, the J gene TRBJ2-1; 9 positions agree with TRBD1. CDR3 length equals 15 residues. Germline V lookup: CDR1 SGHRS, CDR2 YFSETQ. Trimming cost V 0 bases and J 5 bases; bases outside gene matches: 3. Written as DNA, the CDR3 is TGCGCCAGCAGCTTGGGGGACAGGGTAAACAATGAGCAGTTCTTC. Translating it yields CASSLGDRVNNEQFF.

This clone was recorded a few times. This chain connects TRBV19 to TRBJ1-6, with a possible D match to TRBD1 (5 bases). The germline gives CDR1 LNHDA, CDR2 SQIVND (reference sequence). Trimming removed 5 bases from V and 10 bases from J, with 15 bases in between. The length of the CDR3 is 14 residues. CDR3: CASSPRGVESPLHF. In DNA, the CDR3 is TGTGCCAGTAGTCCCCGGGGGGTCGAGTCACCCCTCCACTTT.

The CDR3 sequence: CASSEGHSTNEKLFF. Here the CDR3 DNA reads TGTGCCAGCAGTGAGGGACATTCGACTAATGAAAAACTGTTTTTT. The chain employs TRBV6-4 and TRBJ1-4, with a weak D call TRBD1 (6 bases). Germline V gives CDR1 MRHNA, CDR2 SNTAGT. The germline V and J ends were trimmed by 3 bases and 2 bases, with 10 bases remaining between them. The CDR3 spans 15 residues.